The next 21 T cell receptor beta chains were all read from a single sample in a study of blood T cells in healthy people across ages. Then a second PCR, running about 6 to 11 cycles, was carried out with a sample-barcoded 5' primer and a J-beta primer mix. One entry per CDR3 protein, called by TCRdb with MiXCR from the 5' RACE reads. The table has around 1,000,000 distinct CDR3 sequences, under 30% seen once. Another study also made use of these data, one on T cells of mothers and their children.

The sample comprised blood. The source of these receptors is a girl aged 2 to 10 in good health.

This clonotype was counted only a few times. This chain uses TRBV7-9 with TRBJ2-1, with D perhaps TRBD1 (5 bases). The J call could be wrong; TRBJ2-5 is a better fit for the DNA end. From germline, CDR1 is SEHNR and CDR2 FQNEAQ (reference sequence). The CDR3 is made up of 14 amino acids. CDR3 nucleotide sequence: TGTGCCAGCAGCTTAGTACAGGATCAAGAGACCCAGTACTTC. It encodes CASSLVQDQETQYF.

The chain couples TRBV7-2 to TRBJ2-5; D remains unclear. The DNA end is more similar to TRBJ2-1, so the J call may be wrong. Germline loops: CDR1 SGHTA, CDR2 FQGNSA. This CDR3 has 15 amino acids. Here the CDR3 reads CASSSSAPGPNEQFF. Written as DNA, the CDR3 is TGTGCCAGCAGCTCCTCCGCGCCGGGCCCCAATGAGCAGTTCTTC.

This clonotype showed up many times. V is TRBV4-3 and J is TRBJ2-7, with 9 bases lining up with TRBD1. Germline CDR1 and CDR2: LGHNA and YSLEER. The CDR3 runs 14 residues. V was clipped by 3 bases and J by 4 bases; unmatched bases: 4. The CDR3 spells CASSHGQGRYEQYF. In DNA, the CDR3 is TGCGCCAGCAGCCATGGACAGGGGCGATACGAGCAGTACTTC.

The V call is TRBV7-9, the J call TRBJ1-2; 8 nucleotides agree with TRBD1. The CDR3 covers 14 residues. Looked up from germline, CDR1 is SEHNR and CDR2 is FQNEAQ (reference sequence). J gave up 2 bases and V 5 bases, and 4 bases lay outside the gene matches. CDR3 nucleotide sequence: TGTGCCAGCAGCCCGAGACAGGGGAACTATGGCTACACCTTC. This codes for CASSPRQGNYGYTF.

This clonotype has a handful of counts. This chain joins TRBV28 and TRBJ2-5, with 14 bases lining up with TRBD2. The CDR3 is 18 residues long. Germline lookup yields CDR1 MDHEN and CDR2 SYDVKM. Trimming removed 3 bases from V and 5 bases from J; junction bases left unmatched: 11. The CDR3 is CASSFPRLAGGPGETQYF. CDR3 DNA sequence: TGTGCCAGCAGTTTCCCCCGACTAGCGGGGGGGCCAGGGGAGACCCAGTACTTC.

The chain recombines TRBV28 with TRBJ1-6; D unclear. V gave up 8 bases and J gave up 7 bases, with 15 bases separating them. CDR3 length equals 14 residues. CDR1 MDHEN and CDR2 SYDVKM come from the germline V gene. CDR3 DNA: TGTGCCAGCCTGATGGAGGGTGTGAATTCACCCCTCCACTTT. Translation gives CASLMEGVNSPLHF.

This clonotype was seen only a few times. The gene calls are TRBV5-1 and TRBJ2-1, with D possibly matching TRBD2 (6 bases). The V gene's germline CDR1 is SGHRS and CDR2 YFSETQ. The CDR3 runs to 14 residues. V was pared by 0 bases and J by 6 bases, with 10 bases between. The CDR3 DNA reads as TGCGCCAGCAGCTTGGCTAGCGCCGCCAATGAGCAGTTCTTC. Protein sequence: CASSLASAANEQFF.

A few counts support this clonotype. The rearrangement joins TRBV6-1 to TRBJ2-5; the match to TRBD2 covers 9 bases. Germline CDR1 is MNHNS and CDR2 is SASEGT. J gave up 4 bases and V 6 bases, and 9 bases lay outside the gene matches. This CDR3 has 15 residues. The CDR3 reads CASSRAGGLGETQYF. The DNA for the CDR3 is TGTGCCAGCAGCAGAGCGGGGGGACTAGGAGAGACCCAGTACTTC.

This clonotype has just a few counts. The chain combines TRBV4-1 with TRBJ1-4, with unresolved D. The CDR3 is 14 residues long. V was pared by 0 bases and J by 8 bases, with 10 bases between. The germline CDR1 and CDR2 sequences are MGHRA and YSYEKL. This chain's CDR3 is CASSQEVVAEKLFF. The CDR3 bases are TGCGCCAGCAGCCAAGAGGTGGTGGCGGAAAAACTGTTTTTT.

This clonotype came up a few times. V gene TRBV5-4 combines with J gene TRBJ2-1; a possible D gene is TRBD2 (7 bases). The DNA end is more similar to TRBJ2-5, so the J call may be wrong. The CDR3 has 16 amino acids. Germline V gene lookup returns CDR1 SGHNT and CDR2 YYREEE (reference sequence). CDR3 loop: CASRVSGGAGQETQYF. In DNA, the CDR3 is TGTGCCAGCAGGGTTAGTGGGGGGGCGGGCCAAGAGACCCAGTACTTC.

This chain links TRBV20-1 with TRBJ2-5, with TRBD2 as a possible D gene (6 bases). This CDR3 has 13 amino acids. V shed 0 bases and J shed 7 bases, with 12 bases lying between them. Germline V gene lookup returns CDR1 DFQATT and CDR2 SNEGSKA (reference sequence). CDR3 loop: CSARDHQGGTQYF. CDR3 in DNA: TGCAGTGCTAGAGATCACCAGGGAGGGACCCAGTACTTC.

This clonotype was seen a handful of times. The rearrangement uses TRBV28 and TRBJ1-2; tentative D call: TRBD1 (5 bases). CDR3 length equals 15 residues. Between the trimmed V and J ends, which lost 3 bases and 4 bases, there was a span of 15 bases. Germline CDR1 and CDR2: MDHEN and SYDVKM. CDR3 DNA sequence: TGTGCCAGCAGTTTCGTGAGGGGAACGGGCTATGGCTACACCTTC. The encoded protein is CASSFVRGTGYGYTF.

The rearrangement joins TRBV20-1 to TRBJ2-4; 8 positions agree with TRBD1. This CDR3 is built from 15 residues. Germline trimming cut 5 bases from V and 1 base from J; bases unmatched to any gene: 7. Germline CDR1 reads DFQATT; CDR2 reads SNEGSKA (reference sequence). CDR3 amino acids: CSARTGSLAKNIQYF. The CDR3 DNA follows: TGCAGTGCTCGGACAGGGAGTTTGGCCAAAAACATTCAGTACTTC.

This chain connects TRBV12-5 to TRBJ2-1; 10 bases align to TRBD1. J gave up 3 bases and V 2 bases, and 7 bases lay outside the gene matches. CDR1 and CDR2 (germline): LGHNT, FRNRAP. This CDR3 spans 17 amino acids. Here the CDR3 reads CASGLRQGARGYNEQFF. For the CDR3, the DNA is TGTGCTAGTGGTTTGCGACAGGGGGCAAGGGGCTACAATGAGCAGTTCTTC.

The CDR3, as DNA: TGTGCCAGCAGTGAACCTCCGAACACTGAAGCTTTCTTT. Encoded protein: CASSEPPNTEAFF. The chain carries TRBV2 and TRBJ1-1; D uncertain. The length of the CDR3 is 13 residues. Germline CDR1 SNHLY, CDR2 FYNNEI. V was pared by 2 bases and J by 1 base, with 5 bases between.

This chain uses TRBV7-3 with TRBJ2-1; 9 bases line up with TRBD1. V shed 5 bases and J 10 bases; nucleotides not matched to a gene: 12. The CDR3 consists of 15 residues. CDR1 and CDR2 from the germline V gene are SGHTA and FQGTGA. The CDR3 bases are TGTGCCAGCAGCCCAAGTCCGGGACAGGGAAGGGAGCAGTTCTTC. The encoded protein is CASSPSPGQGREQFF.

There are a few counts of this clonotype. The genes are TRBV6-1 and TRBJ1-4; possible D gene TRBD1, 5 bases. The germline CDR1 and CDR2 sequences are MNHNS and SASEGT. The length of the CDR3 is 14 residues. V lost 0 bases and J lost 12, with 14 bases in between. CDR3 bases: TGTGCCAGCAGTGAAGCGGGGCCCGGACATCAACTGTTTTTT. This sequence encodes CASSEAGPGHQLFF.

As to this clonotype: Possible read error: a much larger clone is one base away. The chain links TRBV4-2 to TRBJ2-7; no firm D call. CDR3 length: 13 residues. V was cut by 0 bases and J by 1 base, with 4 bases left in between. Germline V gives CDR1 LGHNA, CDR2 YNFKEQ. This chain's CDR3 is CASSQDVSYEQYF. The CDR3 DNA sequence: TGTGCCAGCAGCCAAGACGTGTCCTACGAGCAGTACTTC.

The chain recombines TRBV20-1 with TRBJ2-7, with D uncertain. Germline CDR1 reads DFQATT; CDR2 reads SNEGSKA (reference sequence). CDR3 length equals 16 residues. The germline V and J ends were trimmed by 1 base and 2 bases, with 18 bases remaining between them. Here the CDR3 reads CSARGADQPLTYEQYF. CDR3 bases: TGCAGTGCTAGAGGAGCCGACCAACCCTTAACCTACGAGCAGTACTTC.

The V and J genes are TRBV7-9 and TRBJ2-7; D unclear. Germline CDR1 and CDR2: SEHNR and FQNEAQ (reference sequence). Trimming took off 5 bases at V and 6 bases at J, with 14 bases between the two ends. This CDR3 contains 13 residues. The CDR3: CASSPVLNCEQYF. CDR3 in DNA: TGTGCCAGCAGCCCAGTTCTTAACTGCGAGCAGTACTTC.

This clonotype was seen a few times. The gene calls are TRBV24-1 and TRBJ1-4, with D tentatively TRBD1 (5 bases). The CDR3 spans 16 residues. Deletions cut 2 bases from V and 10 bases from J, with 19 bases between. Germline V gene sequence: CDR1 KGHDR, CDR2 SFDVKD. The CDR3 DNA follows: TGTGCCACCAGTGATTCAAAAGTCGGGGGGTTTGGAAAACTGTTTTTT. Translated: CATSDSKVGGFGKLFF.